This T cell receptor (beta chain) was recorded in a study of beta chain features in type 1 diabetes. Study-level information: Age, gender and cell yields were similar between patients and healthy donors. Broader study findings: Equally in patients and controls, shorter templates might have been favored by PCR. Moderate yet significant TCRB CDR3 shortening was seen in Type 1 diabetes patients in all four CD4+ subsets. For patients, the naive, central memory and Treg TCRB repertoires appeared more alike than for healthy donors.

In germline, CDR1 is SNHLY, CDR2 FYNNEI. V lost 9 bases to trimming and J lost 5 bases, with 10 bases between them. The CDR3 is 11 residues long. To note about this clone: The antigen is undetermined.

Expressed TCRB transcripts were sequenced after all isolated RNA was converted to cDNA. Average reads for naive, central memory and regulatory T cell samples were several million. Sequencing used immunoSEQ multiplex PCR; TCRdb keeps in-frame clones, though not all of them. Of approximately 250,000 clones listed, under 20% are singletons. The origin of this receptor is a man younger than 40 with type 1 diabetes. This sequence joins TRBV2 and TRBJ2-5; no clear D. The source material was naive CD4+ T cells from blood. Written as DNA, the CDR3 is TGTGCCAGTACGACCCGGGAGACCCAGTACTTC. It encodes CASTTRETQYF.